The 28 T cell receptor beta chains listed next were all sequenced from one sample in a study of T-cell memory formation after mild COVID-19 (dated by TCRdb to about 2021). Library preparation used 5' RACE. TCRdb shows the sequencer as Illumina NovaSeq 6000. TCRdb reprocessing: public reads trimmed at Q25 with fastp, clones called with MiXCR, in-frame beta chains kept. Each CDR3 protein appears once, grouped with its most common genes and DNA. The sample table shows roughly 120,000 distinct CDR3 sequences, and over 20% are seen once. The ten largest clones represent about 42% of the sample. Input material: PBMCs or a T cell subset sorted from them (not recorded which). The source is a man between 18 and 29 years old who had mild COVID-19 (a few samples of this study predate the infection). The sample titles of this study are shuffled in the database, so cell type and time point are left out; the donor was told from shared clones.

This clonotype was seen more than once but under ten times. This rearrangement joins TRBV28 to TRBJ2-7; TRBD1 or TRBD2 may be the D gene (5 bases each). The CDR3 runs to 15 residues. With 6 bases removed from V and 0 bases from J, the gap between germline ends came to 15 bases. The germline V gene has CDR1 MDHEN and CDR2 SYDVKM. As DNA, the CDR3 is TGTGCCAGCAGGCCGAGGGGCGAAAGCTCCTACGAGCAGTACTTC. This encodes CASRPRGESSYEQYF.

The genes are TRBV6-1 and TRBJ2-5, with a possible D match to TRBD1 (5 bases). This CDR3 region has 17 residues. V was shortened by 2 bases and J by 5 bases, with 21 bases between the two germline ends. The germline V gene encodes CDR1 MNHNS and CDR2 SASEGT. CDR3 sequence (DNA): TGTGCCAGCAGTGAAAGGGTGGACACTCTTCTCGGGGAGACCCAGTACTTC. Translated: CASSERVDTLLGETQYF.

This chain links TRBV7-9 with TRBJ2-3, with D possibly matching TRBD2 (6 bases). Trimming shortened V by 4 bases and J by 0 bases, and 14 bases separated the two germline ends. Looked up from germline, CDR1 is SEHNR and CDR2 is FQNEAQ (reference sequence). The CDR3 is 16 amino acids. This CDR3 is CASSYYRDSSTDTQYF. The CDR3 DNA is TGTGCCAGCAGCTATTACCGGGACTCCAGCACAGATACGCAGTATTTT.

The chain uses TRBV9 and TRBJ2-1; possibly TRBD1 for D (6 bases). Deletions cut 4 bases from V and 9 bases from J, with 17 bases between. The CDR3 totals 14 residues. CDR1 is SGDLS, CDR2 YYNGEE, per germline. CDR3 bases: TGTGCCAGCAGCTCCTGGGACATGCCGGGTGAGCAGTTCTTC. Amino acids: CASSSWDMPGEQFF.

This clonotype was seen only a few times. The chain has TRBV5-4 and TRBJ2-7; D is perhaps TRBD1 (6 bases). Trimming took off 4 bases at V and 6 bases at J, with 11 bases between the two ends. The CDR3 has 12 amino acids. Germline V gives CDR1 SGHNT, CDR2 YYREEE (reference sequence). The CDR3 protein is CASSLQGTEQYF. For the CDR3, the DNA is TGTGCCAGCAGCCTTCAGGGGACCGAGCAGTACTTC.

CDR3 in DNA: TGCGCCAGCAGCCAAGATCCCCCGGGGATGGGGTATGGCTACACCTTC. Translating it yields CASSQDPPGMGYGYTF. The V call is TRBV4-3, the J call TRBJ1-2; D call uncertain. V shed 0 bases and J shed 5 bases, with 16 bases lying between them. The CDR3 covers 16 residues. The germline V gene has CDR1 LGHNA and CDR2 YSLEER.

This clonotype was counted only a few times. The chain combines TRBV29-1 with TRBJ1-1, with 9 bases that match TRBD1. The CDR3 contains 16 residues. Losses at the gene ends were 3 bases for V and 3 bases for J; bases not matched to a gene: 11. From germline, CDR1 is SQVTM and CDR2 ANQGSEA. CDR3 nucleotides: TGCAGCGTTGAGACATACAGGGGGCGAGATCACACTGAAGCTTTCTTT. Translating gives CSVETYRGRDHTEAFF.

In its sample, this clonotype was seen a few times. The CDR3: CASVSQAYNEQFF. CDR3 DNA sequence: TGTGCCAGCGTTAGCCAGGCCTACAATGAGCAGTTCTTC. V and J are TRBV7-9 and TRBJ2-1; D is undetermined. Deletions cut 8 bases from V and 2 bases from J, with 10 bases between. The length of the CDR3 is 13 residues. The germline V gene encodes CDR1 SEHNR and CDR2 FQNEAQ (reference sequence).

The genes are TRBV3-1 and TRBJ1-2; 8 nucleotides line up with TRBD1. V was clipped by 0 bases and J by 8 bases; unmatched bases: 5. The CDR3 contains 14 residues. Germline-derived CDR1 and CDR2 are LGHDT and YNNKEL (reference sequence). CDR3 DNA: TGTGCCAGCAGCCAAGATGACAGGGGCCGGGGCTACACCTTC. It yields the protein CASSQDDRGRGYTF.

This clonotype was counted a few times. This chain links TRBV7-2 with TRBJ1-5; D gene ambiguous. The germline V gene has CDR1 SGHTA and CDR2 FQGNSA. Trimming removed 3 bases at V and 4 bases at J, with 7 bases between. The CDR3 covers 13 residues. The CDR3 protein is CASSLGQNQPQHF. CDR3 nucleotides: TGTGCCAGCAGCTTGGGCCAAAATCAGCCCCAGCATTTT.

There are a few counts of this clonotype. The chain uses TRBV5-1 and TRBJ2-2; TRBD2 matches 11 bases. The CDR3 consists of 15 residues. The V gene end was trimmed by 6 bases and the J gene end by 1 base; junction bases not matched to a gene: 2. Germline CDR1 reads SGHRS; CDR2 reads YFSETQ. The CDR3: CASTGTSGNTGELFF. The CDR3, as DNA: TGCGCCAGCACCGGGACTAGCGGGAACACCGGGGAGCTGTTTTTT.

CDR3 sequence (DNA): TGTGCCAGCGGGACAAGGGGATGGGGGACCCAGTACTTC. Residues: CASGTRGWGTQYF. The rearrangement links TRBV27 to TRBJ2-5; D possibly corresponds to TRBD1 (6 bases). The ends were cut back, 8 bases at V and 7 bases at J, with 17 bases in the middle. The CDR3 is 13 residues long. Germline CDR1 reads MNHEY; CDR2 reads SMNVEV (reference sequence).

This clonotype was seen a handful of times. The chain employs TRBV2 and TRBJ1-1; no firm D call. The germline V and J ends were trimmed by 4 bases and 6 bases, with 12 bases remaining between them. The germline CDR1 and CDR2 sequences are SNHLY and FYNNEI. The CDR3 consists of 13 residues. The CDR3, as DNA: TGTGCCAGCAGTGCGGACCCTGGGGCTGAAGCTTTCTTT. Encoded protein: CASSADPGAEAFF.

The chain links TRBV6-5 to TRBJ2-3; D not certain. The CDR3 consists of 14 residues. V shed 5 bases and J shed 4 bases, with 13 bases lying between them. CDR1 is MNHEY and CDR2 is SVGAGI in the germline V gene. Here the CDR3 reads CASSPAEDADTQYF. In DNA, the CDR3 is TGTGCCAGCAGTCCTGCAGAGGACGCAGATACGCAGTATTTT.

The V gene is TRBV3-1, the J gene TRBJ2-5; D call uncertain. Trimming left V 0 bases short and J 1 base short, with 9 bases between. CDR1 and CDR2 from the germline V gene are LGHDT and YNNKEL (reference sequence). This CDR3 region has 15 residues. The CDR3 DNA sequence: TGTGCCAGCAGCCAAGATAGGCGACCCCAAGAGACCCAGTACTTC. Encoded protein: CASSQDRRPQETQYF.

This clonotype showed up just a few times. This chain uses TRBV15 with TRBJ2-5; 10 bases match TRBD2. This CDR3 is 14 amino acids long. J was trimmed by 3 bases and V by 8 bases; bases with no gene match: 6. CDR1 is LNHNV, CDR2 YYDKDF, per germline (reference sequence). The CDR3 coding sequence is TGTGCCACCGGACTAGCGGAAGAAGAAGAGACCCAGTACTTC. This sequence encodes CATGLAEEEETQYF.

This clonotype appeared a few times. CDR3 DNA sequence: TGCAGTGCTAGAGGGGGACAGGGGGCCTCACCCCTCCACTTT. Translated: CSARGGQGASPLHF. This chain joins TRBV20-1 and TRBJ1-6; TRBD1 aligns across 12 bases. Germline lookup yields CDR1 DFQATT and CDR2 SNEGSKA (reference sequence). J lost 10 bases, V lost 1 base, and 2 bases had no gene match. This CDR3 contains 14 residues.

The table lists this clonotype with a few counts. This rearrangement joins TRBV6-2 or TRBV6-3 to TRBJ1-1; D unclear. Between the trimmed V and J ends, which lost 8 bases and 1 base, there was a span of 8 bases. Germline V gene data show CDR1 as MNHEY and CDR2 as SVGEGT. The CDR3 contains 12 residues. The CDR3 DNA reads TGTGCCAGCTCTGAGAGGAACACTGAAGCTTTCTTT. Its protein is CASSERNTEAFF.

The table lists this clonotype with a few counts. V is TRBV7-9 and J is TRBJ2-7, with a weak D call TRBD1 (5 bases). The germline CDR1 and CDR2 sequences are SEHNR and FQNEAQ (reference sequence). Trimming removed 0 bases at V and 6 bases at J, with 6 bases between. This CDR3 comprises 12 residues. In nucleotides, the CDR3 is TGTGCCAGCAGCTTAGCAGGGGTCGAGCAGTACGTC. It encodes CASSLAGVEQYV.

The genes are TRBV20-1 and TRBJ1-1; the D is unclear. CDR1 and CDR2 from the germline V gene are DFQATT and SNEGSKA (reference sequence). The germline V and J ends were trimmed by 0 bases and 8 bases, with 7 bases remaining between them. The CDR3 spans 11 residues. The CDR3 sequence: CSARDSREAFF. CDR3 DNA sequence: TGCAGTGCTAGAGATTCGAGGGAAGCTTTCTTT.

This clonotype was observed a few times. The chain has TRBV5-1 and TRBJ2-3, with a tentative D call TRBD2 (5 bases). V gave up 4 bases and J gave up 2 bases, with 14 bases separating them. The CDR3 has 15 amino acids. Looked up from germline, CDR1 is SGHRS and CDR2 is YFSETQ. CDR3 sequence (DNA): TGCGCCAGCAGCCCTAGGACTCGAATCACAGATACGCAGTATTTT. Its translation: CASSPRTRITDTQYF. Drawing the rest from reference TRBV5-1 and TRBJ2-3, the complete variable domain is KAGVTQTPRYLIKTRGQQVTLSCSPISGHRSVSWYQQTPGQGLQFLFEYFSETQRNKGNFPGRFSGRQFSNSRSEMNVSTLELGDSALYLCASSPRTRITDTQYFGPGTRLTVL.

The CDR3 spells CAGQGSSGYTF. For the CDR3, the DNA is TGTGCCGGTCAGGGGTCTTCAGGCTACACCTTC. The V call is TRBV10-3, the J call TRBJ1-2; possible D gene TRBD1, 6 bases. CDR3 length: 11 residues. Trimming stripped 11 bases from V and 8 bases from J, with 15 bases between. Germline loops: CDR1 ENHRY, CDR2 SYGVKD.

In its sample, this clonotype was seen a few times. CDR3 protein: CASSALAGGPGDTQYF. CDR3 nucleotides: TGTGCCAGCAGCGCCCTAGCGGGGGGGCCTGGAGATACGCAGTATTTT. The chain carries TRBV7-6 and TRBJ2-3; 12 bases fit TRBD2. J lost 5 bases, V lost 5 bases, and 8 bases had no gene match. CDR3 size: 16 residues. The V gene's germline CDR1 is SGHVS and CDR2 FNYEAQ.

The sample holds a few counts of this clonotype. The V and J genes are TRBV6-5 and TRBJ1-5; D gene ambiguous. The germline V and J ends were trimmed by 2 bases and 3 bases, with 8 bases remaining between them. This CDR3 has 14 residues. Germline CDR1 is MNHEY and CDR2 is SVGAGI. The CDR3 reads CASSYTRVNQPQHF. In DNA form, the CDR3 reads TGTGCCAGCAGTTACACGAGGGTCAATCAGCCCCAGCATTTT.

This chain joins TRBV18 and TRBJ2-3, with a weak D call TRBD1 (6 bases). Per the germline V gene, CDR1 is KGHSH and CDR2 is LQKENI. The CDR3 has 15 amino acids. V lost 6 bases and J 3 bases, leaving 16 bases between the germline ends. The CDR3 sequence is CASSRSKTGTDTQYF. CDR3 nucleotides: TGTGCCAGCTCTCGATCAAAAACAGGGACAGATACGCAGTATTTT.

V is TRBV7-9 and J is TRBJ2-5; 7 nucleotides line up with TRBD1. CDR3 length equals 13 residues. V trimming: 7 bases; J trimming: 3 bases; junction bases outside the gene matches: 5. The germline CDR1 and CDR2 sequences are SEHNR and FQNEAQ (reference sequence). The CDR3 nucleotides read TGTGCCAGCACCCTAGACAGGGAAGAGACCCAGTACTTC. Translation: CASTLDREETQYF.

The chain employs TRBV4-2 and TRBJ2-7, with 9 bases matching TRBD2. In germline, CDR1 is LGHNA, CDR2 YNFKEQ. The J segment lost 2 bases and the V segment lost 0 bases, leaving 5 bases of the junction unmatched. The CDR3 sequence is 16 residues long. The CDR3 DNA reads as TGTGCCAGCAGCCAAGAGGTTAGCGGGGGCGCCTACGAGCAGTACTTC. It codes for CASSQEVSGGAYEQYF.

In this sample, this clonotype turned up a few times. The gene calls are TRBV23-1 and TRBJ2-3; possible D gene TRBD2, 5 bases. TRBV23-1 is flagged as an ORF with uncertain function. V shed 1 base and J shed 6 bases, with 20 bases lying between them. This CDR3 contains 17 residues. The CDR3 coding sequence is TGCGCCAGCAGTCAATTGACCGAGCGGAGACATCTGGATACGCAGTATTTT. This gives the protein CASSQLTERRHLDTQYF.